Detailed here is one T cell receptor (beta chain). Source study methods: Reference gene primer amplification yielded estimated nucleated cell counts. Repertoires were generated with immunoSEQ multiplex PCR, while TCRdb's copy carries only in-frame clones and drops some. V and J calls and clone size are copied from that table; D and trimming were computed from the DNA. The sample comprises under 200,000 clones, about 80% of which are singletons, and about 7% rests with the top ten. This CDR3 comprises 15 residues. The germline V gene has CDR1 KGHSH and CDR2 LQKENI. Trimming cost V 3 bases and J 4 bases; bases outside gene matches: 5. These data are taken from a study of blood T cell repertoires in COVID-19. Looking at the study overall: Acute-phase and convalescent COVID-19 samples originated in the United States, Italy and Spain. The cDNA or gDNA used as material had been derived from T cells, B-cell-depleted T cells, or PBMCs.

Sequenced material: peripheral blood. This clonotype was obtained from a man in his 60s with acute or convalescent COVID-19. The chain combines TRBV18 with TRBJ1-5; 8 bases align to TRBD1. CDR3 protein: CASSPRTGQNQPQHF. As DNA, the CDR3 is TGTGCCAGCTCACCTCGGACAGGGCAAAATCAGCCCCAGCATTTT.